The source of this TCR beta chain is a study of human T cells and chemical hapten exposure. Study-level background: There were weekly diphenylcyclopropenone doses to the scalp for patients throughout the roughly 25-week study.

Time point defined: patch test 3, about 24 weeks after DPC sensitization. Treatment noted: therapeutic diphenylcyclopropenone sensitization with weekly scalp DPC. RNA extraction used unfractionated whole blood as the source of total RNA. Per germline, CDR1 MDHEN and CDR2 SYDVKM. This CDR3 region has 14 residues. V lost 6 bases and J lost 7, with 19 bases in between. Study processing details: Samples held a median of around 100,000 TCRs, range roughly 20,000–700,000. TCRdb redid the calling of the RACE reads with MiXCR, one entry per CDR3 protein. TCRdb's processing, not the authors', yielded these V and J calls. Of some 38,000 distinct CDR3 sequences in the sample, roughly 9.5% were seen once. Comments on this clonotype: Its matching antigen is unknown.

Study-level results: DPC sensitization left the count of TCRs above 1 in 1000 unchanged. Since the donors had alopecia, their immune response may not be the same as that of healthy people.

The clonotype was recovered from a man between 45 and 60 years old with alopecia areata. Some clones in this sample may be carry-over from other donors' samples. The material was whole blood, obtained in connection with sensitization to the hapten diphenylcyclopropenone (DPC). The chain has TRBV28 and TRBJ2-7, with D possibly being TRBD1 or TRBD2 (6 bases each). CDR3 DNA: TGTGCCAGCAGCTGGACCGGCCGAGGGGGGGAGCAGTACTTC. Its translation is CASSWTGRGGEQYF.